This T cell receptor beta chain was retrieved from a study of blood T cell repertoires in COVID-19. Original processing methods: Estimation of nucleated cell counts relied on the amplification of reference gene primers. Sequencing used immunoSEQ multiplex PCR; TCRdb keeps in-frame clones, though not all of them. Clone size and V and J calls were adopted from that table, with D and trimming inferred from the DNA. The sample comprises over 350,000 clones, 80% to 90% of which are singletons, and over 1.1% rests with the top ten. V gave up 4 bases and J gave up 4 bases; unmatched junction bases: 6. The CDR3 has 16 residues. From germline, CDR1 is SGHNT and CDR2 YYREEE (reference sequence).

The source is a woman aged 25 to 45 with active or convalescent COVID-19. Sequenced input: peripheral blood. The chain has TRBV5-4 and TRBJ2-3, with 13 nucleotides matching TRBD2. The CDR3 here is CASSGGLAGVADTQYF. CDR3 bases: TGTGCCAGCAGCGGTGGACTAGCGGGGGTGGCAGATACGCAGTATTTT.